Listed here are 22 T cell receptor beta chains from one sample, sequenced in a study of monozygotic twins with inflammatory bowel disease. TCRdb reprocessed the 5' RACE reads and keeps a single row for each CDR3 protein, giving no DNA. The ten most abundant clones cover about 2.4% of a sample with some 450,000 distinct CDR3 sequences. The material sequenced was blood. The source is a human donor with ulcerative colitis or Crohn's disease, or a healthy co-twin of an affected twin (not recorded which).

The gene calls are TRBV4-3 and TRBJ2-1. The CDR3 consists of 15 residues. The germline gives CDR1 LGHNA, CDR2 YSLEER. The CDR3: CASSDVEYSYNEQFF.

The rearrangement links TRBV29-1 to TRBJ1-4; TCRdb's D call, TRBD1, is unchecked because there is no DNA. The CDR3 totals 13 residues. The germline gives CDR1 SQVTM, CDR2 ANQGSEA. CDR3: CSVWSGAHEKLFF.

The genes are TRBV20-1 and TRBJ1-2; with no DNA, the TCRdb D assignment of TRBD1 cannot be verified. CDR1 and CDR2 (germline): DFQATT, SNEGSKA (reference sequence). The CDR3 covers 14 residues. CDR3 sequence: CRASMGDREGGYTF.

The chain employs TRBV6-1 and TRBJ2-5. Germline V lookup: CDR1 MNHNS, CDR2 SASEGT. The CDR3 totals 14 residues. CDR3 amino acids: CASSEAEAQGTQYF.

The chain combines TRBV12-3 or TRBV12-4 with TRBJ1-2. CDR3 length equals 12 residues. The CDR3 here is CASSFEGFGYTF.

V gene TRBV3-1 combines with J gene TRBJ2-2; TCRdb proposes TRBD2, but this gene call is untestable without DNA. Germline CDR1 LGHDT, CDR2 YNNKEL (reference sequence). The length of the CDR3 is 15 residues. Here the CDR3 reads CASSPLAGGGGELFF.

The CDR3 reads CASRAGQGNTGELFF. The rearrangement uses TRBV2 and TRBJ2-2; TCRdb indicates TRBD1, and absent DNA this call remains unverified. The germline CDR1 and CDR2 sequences are SNHLY and FYNNEI. The CDR3 contains 15 residues.

CDR3 protein: CASSLGRDRVADTQYF. The chain combines TRBV5-1 with TRBJ2-3; the TRBD1 assignment by TCRdb is unverifiable without DNA. Germline V gene data show CDR1 as SGHRS and CDR2 as YFSETQ. The CDR3 has 16 residues.

The V and J genes are TRBV4-1 and TRBJ1-2. The CDR3 length is 16 residues. Germline V gene lookup returns CDR1 MGHRA and CDR2 YSYEKL. The CDR3 region is CASSQDIWGPNYGYTF.

V and J are TRBV28 and TRBJ2-1; the TCRdb call, TRBD2, lacks DNA for checking. The germline V gene encodes CDR1 MDHEN and CDR2 SYDVKM. The CDR3 extends over 15 amino acids. The CDR3 loop is CASSLPRAGSAEQFF. Variable domain in full (rest from reference TRBV28 and TRBJ2-1): DVKVTQSSRYLVKRTGEKVFLECVQDMDHENMFWYRQDPGLGLRLIYFSYDVKMKEKGDIPEGYSVSREKKERFSLILESASTNQTSMYLCASSLPRAGSAEQFFGPGTRLTVL.

The chain employs TRBV28 and TRBJ2-6; TCRdb reports TRBD1, a call that lacks DNA to check it against. The CDR3 is 15 amino acids. CDR1 and CDR2 from the germline V gene are MDHEN and SYDVKM. The chain's CDR3 is CASSWDRDGANVLTF.

The chain is built from TRBV6-2 or TRBV6-3 and TRBJ1-2; the TCRdb call, TRBD1, lacks DNA for checking. CDR1 and CDR2 (germline): MNHEY, SVGEGT. The CDR3 is 15 amino acids. The CDR3 sequence: CASSSLRQGAFGYTF.

The chain's CDR3 is CASSLEGLVETQYF. The chain uses TRBV5-1 and TRBJ2-5; the TCRdb D gene call, TRBD1, has no DNA to confirm it. The CDR3 loop spans 14 amino acids. Germline-derived CDR1 and CDR2 are SGHRS and YFSETQ.

V gene TRBV5-4 combines with J gene TRBJ2-3; no DNA is available, so the TRBD2 call from TCRdb remains unchecked. Germline CDR1 reads SGHNT; CDR2 reads YYREEE (reference sequence). The CDR3 totals 16 residues. CDR3 loop: CASSLGTFAAVDTQYF.

V is TRBV6-1 and J is TRBJ2-3; the D call from TCRdb, TRBD2, cannot be confirmed without DNA. Germline V gene sequence: CDR1 MNHNS, CDR2 SASEGT. CDR3 length: 14 residues. CDR3 region: CAVPGTFRTDTQYF.

The chain combines TRBV7-2 with TRBJ2-3; TCRdb calls TRBD1, which cannot be checked without DNA. This CDR3 contains 15 residues. Germline CDR1 SGHTA, CDR2 FQGNSA. CDR3 region: CASSSSGGERDTQYF.

V gene TRBV19 combines with J gene TRBJ2-6. CDR3 length: 15 amino acids. From germline, CDR1 is LNHDA and CDR2 SQIVND (reference sequence). The CDR3 protein is CASSIQGYGANVLTF.

The genes are TRBV5-1 and TRBJ2-6; as DNA is missing, the TRBD2 call by TCRdb cannot be tested. This CDR3 spans 17 amino acids. CDR1 and CDR2 (germline): SGHRS, YFSETQ. CDR3 residues: CASTGGAYSGGANVLTF.

This rearrangement joins TRBV6-1 to TRBJ2-1; the TRBD2 assignment by TCRdb is unverifiable without DNA. Looked up from germline, CDR1 is MNHNS and CDR2 is SASEGT. The length of the CDR3 is 13 residues. CDR3 sequence reads: CASSDRLVNEQFF.

The chain has TRBV27 and TRBJ2-1; TCRdb outputs TRBD2, but without DNA this stays unchecked. From germline, CDR1 is MNHEY and CDR2 SMNVEV (reference sequence). The CDR3 spans 14 residues. CDR3 sequence reads: CASGAAGGGYEQFF.

This chain connects TRBV25-1 to TRBJ2-7; TCRdb names TRBD1, which stays unverified in the absence of DNA. Looked up from germline, CDR1 is MGHDK and CDR2 is SYGVNS. The CDR3 is 13 residues long. The CDR3 loop is CASSEGAVARLFF.

The chain uses TRBV5-1 and TRBJ2-3. Looked up from germline, CDR1 is SGHRS and CDR2 is YFSETQ. The CDR3 extends over 15 amino acids. Here the CDR3 reads CASSLVGRSTDTQYF.